Sequencing of this TCR beta chain was carried out in a study of shared clonotypes between healthy human individuals. Notes on the study in general: Non-shared clonotypes were found to have lower generation probabilities than the clonotypes that were shared by all four of the sorted-subset donors. Naive subsets usually exceeded memory subsets in estimated richness.

V lost 8 bases, J lost 4 bases, and 14 bases lay in between. This CDR3 spans 13 amino acids. The germline V gene encodes CDR1 SNHLY and CDR2 FYNNEI. Concerning this clone: What it binds is unknown.

In the CD4+ fraction, cells were divided into CD45RA+ naive and CD45RA-negative memory subsets. Per sorted-subset replicate PCR, input was approximately 210 ng DNA, representing roughly 29,000 T cell genomes. Assay used: immunoSEQ multiplex PCR; TCRdb lists only in-frame clones, some missing. Of about 1.5 million clones in the sample, nearly 99% were seen once. This TCR came from a man younger than 45 in good health. Sequenced input: naive CD4+ T cells sorted from blood. Subset indicated: CD45RA+ positively selected. This rearrangement joins TRBV2 to TRBJ1-1; no clear D gene. The CDR3 coding sequence is TGTGCCAGCCGGTATAGCTCCGGCACTGAAGCTTTCTTT. Residues: CASRYSSGTEAFF. Looking up the rest from reference TRBV2 and TRBJ1-1 gives the full variable domain: EPEVTQTPSHQVTQMGQEVILRCVPISNHLYFYWYRQILGQKVEFLVSFYNNEISEKSEIFDDQFSVERPDGSNFTLKIRSTKLEDSAMYFCASRYSSGTEAFFGQGTRLTVV.